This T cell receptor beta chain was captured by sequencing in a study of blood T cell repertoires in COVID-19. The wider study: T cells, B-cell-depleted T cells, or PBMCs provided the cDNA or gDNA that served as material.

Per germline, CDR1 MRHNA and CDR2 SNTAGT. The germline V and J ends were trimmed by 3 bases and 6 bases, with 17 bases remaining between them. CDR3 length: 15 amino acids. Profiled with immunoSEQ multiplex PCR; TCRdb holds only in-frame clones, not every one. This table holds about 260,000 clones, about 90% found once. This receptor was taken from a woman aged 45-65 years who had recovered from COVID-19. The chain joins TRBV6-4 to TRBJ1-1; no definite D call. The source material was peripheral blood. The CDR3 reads CASSDFQPVGAEAFF. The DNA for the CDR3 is TGTGCCAGCAGTGATTTTCAGCCCGTCGGGGCTGAAGCTTTCTTT.